This entry concerns a single T cell receptor (beta chain). Data came from immunoSEQ multiplex PCR; TCRdb stores just in-frame clones and leaves some out. The data contain around 250,000 clones, around four fifths of them singletons. J lost 5 bases, V lost 5 bases, and 5 bases had no gene match. The CDR3 contains 15 residues. The germline V gene encodes CDR1 WNHNN and CDR2 SYGVQD (reference sequence). This sample is drawn from a study of blood T cell repertoires in COVID-19. For the study at large: T cells, B-cell-depleted T cells, or PBMCs supplied cDNA or gDNA.

This receptor was obtained from a man aged 40-49 years with active or convalescent COVID-19. Sequenced material: peripheral blood. The rearrangement joins TRBV10-1 to TRBJ2-2; 10 bases are a match to TRBD1. CDR3 DNA: TGCGCCAGCAGTCAAGGGGGACAGGGGACCGGGGAGCTGTTTTTT. Protein product: CASSQGGQGTGELFF.